The 3 T cell receptor beta chains listed next were all sequenced from one sample in a study of shared clonotypes between healthy human individuals. Naive CD8 cells, CD45RO-negative and positively selected for CCR7, excluded terminally differentiated effector memory CD45RA+ cells. Sequencing was performed with immunoSEQ multiplex PCR; in TCRdb, only in-frame clones are kept and a portion is missing. The data contain more than 500,000 clones, approximately 95% of them singletons. The sample taken for sequencing was naive CD8+ T cells sorted from blood. Source of these receptors: a young woman in good health.

This clone was counted a single time. The J gene is TRBJ2-7, the V gene TRBV2, with 7 bases matching TRBD1. CDR3 length equals 17 residues. Germline CDR1 and CDR2: SNHLY and FYNNEI. V lost 4 bases and J lost 2; bases outside the gene matches: 14. The CDR3 loop is CASSGGLDRAETYEQYF. In DNA form, the CDR3 reads TGTGCCAGCAGTGGGGGCCTAGACAGGGCGGAGACCTACGAGCAGTACTTC.

As to this clone: This sample includes further DNA sequences coding for the same CDR3. The chain has TRBV28 and TRBJ2-7, with 9 bases lining up with TRBD2. The CDR3 is 14 amino acids. Germline assignment: CDR1 MDHEN and CDR2 SYDVKM. The V and J ends lost 3 bases and 4 bases, in that order; junction bases with no gene match: 4. CDR3 bases: TGTGCCAGCAGTTTCGGCCTAGCGGGATACGAGCAGTACTTC. Translating gives CASSFGLAGYEQYF.

The chain employs TRBV7-7 and TRBJ2-1, with a weak D call TRBD2 (6 bases). Trimming cost V 3 bases and J 6 bases, with 12 bases left between them. The CDR3 runs to 14 residues. CDR1 and CDR2 (germline): SSHAT, FNYEAQ (reference sequence). CDR3 loop: CASSFGLPPNEQFF. The CDR3 DNA reads TGTGCCAGCAGCTTCGGACTACCCCCCAATGAGCAGTTCTTC.